Listed below are T cell receptor beta chains from one sample, sequenced in a study of metastatic and nonmetastatic thyroid tumors. TCRdb reprocessed the PCR reads via MiXCR. The sample contains roughly 40,000 clones, 20% to 25% of which appear only once. The sample was tumor tissue. The receptors come from a female donor with papillary thyroid cancer or a benign thyroid nodule (not recorded which). Some clones in this sample may be carry-over from other donors' samples. Both conserved end residues are part of each CDR3. D genes are given only for firm matches. The listing skips clone size in some rows; elsewhere it reads once, few, many or a size class.

v_gene	d_gene	j_gene	abundance	CDR3aa	CDR3nt
TRBV3-1	TRBD1	TRBJ1-3	few	CASRGDSSGNTIYF	TGTGCCAGCAGGGGGGACAGCTCTGGAAACACCATATATTTT
TRBV29-1	-	TRBJ2-1	many	CSVEGVSNEQFF	TGCAGCGTTGAAGGTGTGAGCAATGAGCAGTTCTTC
TRBV30	TRBD2	TRBJ2-5	-	CAWSVGASGQETQYF	TGTGCCTGGAGTGTAGGGGCTAGCGGCCAAGAGACCCAGTACTTC
TRBV6-6	-	TRBJ2-7	-	CASSYSIAASEQYF	TGTGCCAGCAGTTACTCGATAGCCGCGAGCGAGCAGTACTTC
TRBV3-1	-	TRBJ2-1	few	CASSQDAGSSYNEQFF	TGTGCCAGCAGCCAAGATGCGGGGAGCTCCTACAATGAGCAGTTCTTC
TRBV5-5	-	TRBJ1-5	few	CASSLEGLSSSPQHF	TGTGCCAGCAGCTTGGAGGGTTTATCCTCCTCGCCCCAGCATTTT
TRBV20-1	-	TRBJ2-7	-	CSASGQDSYEQYF	TGCAGTGCTAGCGGACAAGACTCCTACGAGCAGTACTTC
TRBV20-1	-	TRBJ2-6	-	CSAAGGANVLTF	TGCAGTGCCGCAGGTGGGGCCAACGTCCTGACTTTC
TRBV12-3/TRBV12-4	-	TRBJ1-1	few	CASSLASEAFF	TGTGCCAGCAGTTTAGCTTCTGAAGCTTTCTTT
TRBV7-2	TRBD2	TRBJ2-7	-	CASSPRTSMGYEQYF	TGTGCCAGCAGCCCCCGGACTAGCATGGGGTACGAGCAGTACTTC
TRBV29-1	-	TRBJ2-7	few	CSVVASLGSYEQYF	TGCAGCGTAGTTGCGAGTCTAGGGTCCTACGAGCAGTACTTC
TRBV6-2/TRBV6-3	-	TRBJ2-7	many	CATSSRRRGRHEQYF	TGTGCCACCAGCAGTCGTCGCCGAGGGAGACACGAGCAGTACTTC
TRBV11-1	-	TRBJ2-5	-	CASSFSDIDPVGGWEETQYF	TGTGCCAGCAGCTTCTCCGATATAGATCCGGTAGGGGGTTGGGAAGAGACCCAGTACTTC
TRBV7-7	-	TRBJ2-1	-	CASSLTRVDEQFF	TGTGCTAGCAGCTTAACCAGGGTGGATGAGCAGTTCTTC
TRBV3-1	-	TRBJ2-2	many	CASSSRAGELFF	TGTGCCAGCAGCTCCAGGGCCGGGGAGCTGTTTTTT
TRBV18	-	TRBJ1-3	-	CAGSPPTWRGNTIYF	TGTGCCGGCTCACCCCCGACATGGAGAGGGAACACCATATATTTT
TRBV2	-	TRBJ2-2	-	CASKGTGLGGELFF	TGTGCCAGCAAGGGAACAGGTTTGGGCGGGGAGCTGTTTTTT
TRBV28	TRBD1	TRBJ2-7	-	CASSFVIPSRQGVVYEQYF	TGTGCCAGCAGTTTCGTTATTCCATCAAGACAGGGTGTCGTCTACGAGCAGTACTTC
TRBV30	-	TRBJ1-6	-	CAWSVQLNSPLHF	TGTGCCTGGAGTGTACAGTTGAATTCACCCCTCCACTTT
TRBV6-4	-	TRBJ1-6	many	CASSDSDSSPLHF	TGTGCCAGCAGTGACTCGGACAGTTCACCCCTCCACTTT
TRBV4-1	-	TRBJ2-1	-	CASSSLSGRSYNEQFF	TGCGCCAGCAGCTCTTTGAGCGGACGCTCCTACAATGAGCAGTTCTTC
TRBV7-3	TRBD1	TRBJ1-5	-	CASSLTNRGQGDANQPQHF	TGTGCCAGCAGCTTAACCAACCGCGGACAGGGAGATGCGAATCAGCCCCAGCATTTT
TRBV7-9	-	TRBJ2-3	many	CASSLGPGLQVADTQYF	TGTGCCAGCAGCTTAGGGCCGGGGCTTCAAGTAGCAGATACGCAGTATTTT
TRBV27	TRBD2	TRBJ2-2	-	CASSFSGLGELFF	TGTGCCAGCAGTTTTAGCGGGTTAGGGGAGCTGTTTTTT
TRBV6-2/TRBV6-3	TRBD2	TRBJ2-1	-	CASNPRETSDEQFF	TGTGCCAGCAACCCCAGGGAGACTAGCGATGAGCAGTTCTTC
TRBV5-6	TRBD1	TRBJ2-7	many	CASSLDRTGSREQYF	TGTGCCAGCAGCTTGGATAGGACAGGCTCCCGTGAGCAGTACTTC
TRBV28	TRBD2	TRBJ2-7	-	CASSVSGRSSYEQYF	TGTGCCAGCAGCGTGAGCGGGAGGAGCTCCTACGAGCAGTACTTC
TRBV3-1	-	TRBJ1-3	-	CASSQGIAGNTIYF	TGTGCCAGCAGCCAAGGGATCGCTGGAAACACCATATATTTT
TRBV19	-	TRBJ1-1	many	CASSIVGGFRAFF	TGTGCCAGTAGTATAGTTGGGGGTTTCAGGGCTTTCTTT
TRBV6-1	-	TRBJ2-7	-	CASTSGMALEQYF	TGTGCCAGCACGTCCGGGATGGCACTCGAGCAGTACTTC
TRBV18	TRBD2	TRBJ2-3	-	CASSPGTSGRASTDTQYF	TGTGCCAGCTCACCAGGGACTAGCGGGAGAGCTAGCACAGATACGCAGTATTTT
TRBV2	-	TRBJ2-2	-	CASAGRGTGELFF	TGTGCCAGCGCAGGTCGGGGCACCGGGGAGCTGTTTTTT
TRBV6-1	-	TRBJ2-5	many	CASSERAGSYQETQYF	TGTGCCAGCAGTGAACGGGCGGGTAGTTACCAAGAGACCCAGTACTTC
TRBV20-1	-	TRBJ2-1	many	CSARGFNNEQFF	TGCAGTGCTAGAGGGTTCAACAATGAGCAGTTCTTC
TRBV20-1	-	TRBJ2-3	many	CSAAPGLAKRDTQYF	TGCAGTGCGGCACCGGGACTGGCGAAAAGAGATACGCAGTATTTT
TRBV27	-	TRBJ1-2	few	CASSSSLRGTGYTF	TGTGCCAGCAGTTCCTCCCTACGGGGCACTGGCTACACCTTC
TRBV2	TRBD2	TRBJ2-3	-	CATRLAGGSDTQYF	TGTGCCACCCGACTAGCGGGGGGTTCAGATACACAGTATTTT
TRBV5-1	-	TRBJ1-6	-	CASSLDLRRGSPLHF	TGCGCCAGCAGCTTGGATTTACGGCGGGGCTCACCCCTCCACTTT
TRBV18	-	TRBJ2-5	-	CASSPRIQETQYF	TGTGCCAGCTCACCGAGGATACAAGAGACCCAGTACTTC
TRBV25-1	-	TRBJ1-2	few	CANSESMYVSGYTF	TGTGCCAACAGTGAATCGATGTACGTTTCTGGCTACACCTTC
TRBV28	-	TRBJ1-2	-	CASSLEGDGYTF	TGTGCCAGCAGTTTAGAGGGGGATGGCTACACCTTC
TRBV12-3/TRBV12-4	-	TRBJ2-1	medium-sized	CASRIQDEQFF	TGTGCCAGCAGAATACAAGACGAGCAGTTCTTC
TRBV11-3	-	TRBJ2-5	-	CASSGRGPSGETQYF	TGTGCCAGCAGCGGCCGGGGGCCGTCGGGTGAGACCCAGTACTTC
TRBV6-1	-	TRBJ1-4	many	CASSNTEGFSNEKLFF	TGTGCCAGCAGTAACACGGAGGGGTTCTCGAATGAAAAACTGTTTTTT
TRBV12-3/TRBV12-4	TRBD2	TRBJ2-7	medium-sized	CASSFEIAGAYEQYF	TGTGCCAGCAGTTTCGAGATAGCGGGTGCCTACGAGCAGTACTTC